This entry features one TCR beta chain sequence. Its antigen is undetermined. The sample belongs to a study of early T cells in non-severe SARS-CoV-2 infection. On the study more broadly: Sequenced bulk RNA came from whole blood that was unsorted, and chains were unpaired. Study outcomes and limitations: Using VDJdb, the matching emphasized anti-spike CD8 responses while missing private and CD4 specificities.

CDR1 is SGDLS and CDR2 is YYNGEE in the germline V gene. The CDR3 sequence is 14 residues long. V lost 4 bases and J 5 bases, leaving 13 bases between the germline ends. As part of library construction, unique molecular identifiers were attached to individual cDNA molecules. TCRdb independently ran MiXCR on the 5' RACE reads; one entry per CDR3 protein. The repertoire holds 80,000 to 95,000 distinct CDR3 sequences, with 11% to 15% as singletons. The sequenced material came from whole blood. V is TRBV9 and J is TRBJ1-5, with D possibly being TRBD1 (5 bases). This sequence originates from an adult who was a healthcare worker with PCR-confirmed SARS-CoV-2 infection or an uninfected control (not recorded which). DNA of the CDR3: TGTGCCAGCAGCTCCTCAGGGAAGGATCAGCCCCAGCATTTT. This translates into CASSSSGKDQPQHF.